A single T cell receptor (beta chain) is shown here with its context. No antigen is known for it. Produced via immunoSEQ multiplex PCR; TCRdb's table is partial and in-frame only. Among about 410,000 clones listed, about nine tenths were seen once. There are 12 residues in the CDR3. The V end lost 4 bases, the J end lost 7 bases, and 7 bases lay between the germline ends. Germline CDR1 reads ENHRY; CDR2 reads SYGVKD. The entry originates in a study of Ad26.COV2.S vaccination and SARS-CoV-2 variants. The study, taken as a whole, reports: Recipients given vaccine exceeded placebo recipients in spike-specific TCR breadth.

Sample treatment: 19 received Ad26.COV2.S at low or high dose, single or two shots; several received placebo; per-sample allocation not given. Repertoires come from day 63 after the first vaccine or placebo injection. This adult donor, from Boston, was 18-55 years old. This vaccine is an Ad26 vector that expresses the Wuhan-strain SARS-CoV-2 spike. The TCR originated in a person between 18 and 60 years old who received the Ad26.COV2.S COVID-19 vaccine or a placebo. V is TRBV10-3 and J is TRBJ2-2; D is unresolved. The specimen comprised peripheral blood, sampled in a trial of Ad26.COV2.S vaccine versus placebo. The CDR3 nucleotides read TGTGCCATCAGTGTCAATAACGGGGAGCTGTTTTTT. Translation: CAISVNNGELFF.